Presented here are 28 T cell receptor beta chains from one specimen sequenced in a study of post-analysis software for immune sequencing data. Unique molecular identifiers were carried by the TCR beta cDNA libraries. TCRdb independently ran MiXCR on the PCR reads; one entry per CDR3 protein. The sample records a few hundred thousand distinct CDR3 sequences, roughly 30% being singletons. These receptors have no identified antigens. Whole-study results and caveats: With TRBV5-6, TRBV5-1 and TRBV20-1 included, about five TRBV segments were more frequent in patients than in controls.

Sequences were obtained from blood. These receptors were taken from a girl between 10 and 17 years old with multiple sclerosis.

The table lists this clonotype with many counts. The chain recombines TRBV7-6 with TRBJ2-7, with a possible D match to TRBD2 (5 bases). Germline CDR1 SGHVS, CDR2 FNYEAQ. The germline V and J ends were trimmed by 5 bases and 4 bases, with 15 bases remaining between them. This CDR3 spans 14 amino acids. CDR3 region: CASSPGVGRYEQYF. CDR3 DNA sequence: TGTGCCAGCAGCCCCGGGGTCGGGCGATACGAGCAGTACTTC.

This clonotype was recorded a few times. The chain has TRBV12-3 or TRBV12-4 and TRBJ1-6; a weak D match, TRBD1 (5 bases). With 5 bases removed from V and 10 bases from J, the gap between germline ends came to 12 bases. The length of the CDR3 is 13 residues. CDR3 amino acids: CASSTGAASPLHF. The CDR3 DNA is TGTGCCAGCAGTACAGGAGCAGCCTCACCCCTCCACTTT.

The chain joins TRBV29-1 to TRBJ2-3; 7 bases fit TRBD2. V lost 8 bases, J lost 0 bases, and 5 bases stayed unmatched. Germline V lookup: CDR1 SQVTM, CDR2 ANQGSEA. This CDR3 spans 13 amino acids. CDR3 residues: CSTMGGSTDTQYF. The CDR3 DNA sequence: TGCAGCACGATGGGAGGGAGCACAGATACGCAGTATTTT.

The J gene is TRBJ1-2, the V gene TRBV11-2, with 7 bases lining up with TRBD1. This CDR3 contains 14 residues. CDR1 and CDR2 from the germline V gene are SGHAT and FQNNGV. V dropped 3 bases and J dropped 7; count of bases not matched to a gene: 8. CDR3 amino acids: CASSFSEGAVGYTF. DNA of the CDR3: TGTGCCAGCAGCTTCTCAGAGGGGGCGGTTGGCTACACCTTC.

This clonotype was seen just once. The chain carries TRBV29-1 and TRBJ2-7; D is unresolved. The CDR3 has 15 residues. Germline CDR1 is SQVTM and CDR2 is ANQGSEA. V lost 2 bases and J lost 0, with 14 bases in between. The CDR3 protein is CSVESRDPGSYEQYF. CDR3 DNA: TGCAGCGTTGAATCGCGAGACCCAGGCTCCTACGAGCAGTACTTC.

The chain couples TRBV18 to TRBJ2-5; D remains ambiguous. CDR3 size: 11 residues. V was cut by 6 bases and J by 13 bases, with 15 bases left in between. Germline CDR1 and CDR2: KGHSH and LQKENI. The chain's CDR3 is CASSTNQERYF. The CDR3 DNA follows: TGTGCCAGCTCCACCAACCAGGAGCGGTACTTC.

This clonotype has a handful of counts. This chain uses TRBV20-1 with TRBJ2-3, with 10 bases identical to TRBD2. The junction had 4 bases not matched to a gene; V was cut back by 3 bases and J by 4 bases. Germline assignment: CDR1 DFQATT and CDR2 SNEGSKA (reference sequence). This CDR3 spans 14 amino acids. Here the CDR3 DNA reads TGCAGTGCTAGGCTAGCGGGGGTTTCAGATACGCAGTATTTT. The encoded protein is CSARLAGVSDTQYF.

In this sample, this clonotype turned up many times. This sequence joins TRBV6-5 and TRBJ1-2; D gene uncertain. Germline CDR1 and CDR2: MNHEY and SVGAGI. V lost 0 bases, J lost 3 bases, and 11 bases lay in between. The CDR3 contains 15 residues. The CDR3 DNA reads as TGTGCCAGCAGTTACTCCTACAAGGGTCACTATGGCTACACCTTC. This encodes CASSYSYKGHYGYTF.

This clonotype was counted a few times. The chain links TRBV7-9 to TRBJ2-7, with D maybe TRBD2 (6 bases). Trimming stripped 3 bases from V and 2 bases from J, with 14 bases between. Germline CDR1 reads SEHNR; CDR2 reads FQNEAQ (reference sequence). This CDR3 is 15 amino acids long. CDR3 loop: CASSFVGRIAYEQYF. CDR3 nucleotide sequence: TGTGCCAGCAGCTTCGTGGGGAGGATCGCCTACGAGCAGTACTTC.

This clonotype was counted between two and nine times. A read error may account for a junction end that differs from germline. The gene calls are TRBV29-1 and TRBJ2-1; possible D gene TRBD1, 5 bases. Germline V gives CDR1 SQVTM, CDR2 ANQGSEA. The CDR3 runs to 13 residues. The CDR3 DNA is TGCAGCGTTGGACAGTCCGGGTCCAATGAGCAGTTTTTC. It yields the protein CSVGQSGSNEQFF.

V is TRBV18 and J is TRBJ1-6, with 9 bases identical to TRBD1. Trimming removed 0 bases from V and 14 bases from J; junction bases left unmatched: 5. The CDR3 runs to 14 residues. Germline assignment: CDR1 KGHSH and CDR2 LQKENI. CDR3 bases: TGTGCCAGCTCACCACCGGGACAGGGAGGCGCCCTCCACTTT. Its translation: CASSPPGQGGALHF.

The chain joins TRBV29-1 to TRBJ2-1, with D hard to call. Per the germline V gene, CDR1 is SQVTM and CDR2 is ANQGSEA. The V end lost 0 bases, the J end lost 0 bases, and 3 bases lay between the germline ends. This CDR3 has 13 amino acids. The CDR3 nucleotides read TGCAGCGTTGAAGATAGCTCCTACAATGAGCAGTTCTTC. It yields the protein CSVEDSSYNEQFF.

The genes are TRBV7-7 and TRBJ1-1; TRBD1 aligns across 7 bases. The CDR3 is 13 amino acids. The V gene's germline CDR1 is SSHAT and CDR2 FNYEAQ (reference sequence). The CDR3 nucleotides read TGTACTAGCAGCACTCAGGGGGGAACTGAAGCTTTCTTT. Translation: CTSSTQGGTEAFF.

V is TRBV4-1 and J is TRBJ2-3; no firm D call. The germline V gene has CDR1 MGHRA and CDR2 YSYEKL. The CDR3 sequence is 16 residues long. Trimming pared 0 bases from V and 0 bases from J, leaving 10 bases between. CDR3 region: CASSQDPALSTDTQYF. CDR3 nucleotides: TGCGCCAGCAGCCAAGATCCCGCACTTAGCACAGATACGCAGTATTTT.

V gene TRBV12-3 or TRBV12-4 combines with J gene TRBJ2-5; 14 bases map to TRBD2. With 6 bases clipped from V and 2 bases from J, the junction kept 5 bases outside the gene matches. There are 16 residues in the CDR3. The CDR3: CASRSGLAGGQETQYF. The DNA for the CDR3 is TGTGCCAGCAGATCCGGACTAGCGGGGGGACAAGAGACCCAGTACTTC.

J is TRBJ2-7 and V is TRBV6-5; 8 nucleotides match TRBD1. The CDR3 totals 15 residues. V trimming: 0 bases; J trimming: 6 bases; junction bases outside the gene matches: 7. Germline V gene data show CDR1 as MNHEY and CDR2 as SVGAGI. The CDR3 sequence: CASSYSHHRGFEQYF. The CDR3 nucleotides read TGTGCCAGCAGTTACTCTCACCACAGGGGGTTCGAGCAGTACTTC.

V and J are TRBV12-3 or TRBV12-4 and TRBJ2-3; D ambiguous. With 4 bases removed from V and 3 bases from J, the gap between germline ends came to 17 bases. The CDR3 loop spans 16 amino acids. The CDR3 protein is CASSSPLYTATDTQYF. The CDR3 coding sequence is TGTGCCAGCAGTTCGCCGCTATACACAGCGACAGATACGCAGTATTTT.

This clonotype was seen more than once but under ten times. This sequence joins TRBV4-3 and TRBJ2-6; D perhaps matches TRBD1 (7 bases). Deletions cut 4 bases from V and 0 bases from J, with 25 bases between. This CDR3 comprises 21 residues. Germline V CDR1 and CDR2: LGHNA, YSLEER. The CDR3 nucleotides are TGCGCCAGCAGCCCTGGTAGGGCGCGGGACAGTCCTAGCTCTGGGGCCAACGTCCTGACTTTC. Residues: CASSPGRARDSPSSGANVLTF.

This clonotype was seen only a few times. The chain combines TRBV6-6 with TRBJ2-2; D gene unclear. The germline V gene has CDR1 MNHNY and CDR2 SVGAGI (reference sequence). The V gene lost 2 bases and the J gene lost 4 bases, with 8 bases spanning the gap. The CDR3 loop spans 14 amino acids. CDR3 loop: CASSYGQITGELFF. The CDR3 region has the DNA TGTGCCAGCAGTTACGGGCAGATCACCGGGGAGCTGTTTTTT.

CDR3 sequence: CSARDATGTSGSYEQYF. CDR3 coding DNA: TGCAGTGCTAGAGATGCAACCGGGACTAGCGGTTCCTACGAGCAGTACTTC. The chain employs TRBV20-1 and TRBJ2-7; 11 nucleotides align to TRBD2. The CDR3 has 17 residues. Trimming cost V 0 bases and J 1 base; bases outside gene matches: 8. Germline CDR1 DFQATT, CDR2 SNEGSKA (reference sequence).

The gene calls are TRBV10-3 and TRBJ1-6; no reliable D call. The CDR3 runs 14 residues. Between the trimmed V and J ends, which lost 3 bases and 8 bases, there was a span of 11 bases. Germline-derived CDR1 and CDR2 are ENHRY and SYGVKD. This CDR3 reads CAISEIGRDSPLHF. Written as DNA, the CDR3 is TGTGCCATCAGTGAAATCGGGAGGGATTCACCCCTCCACTTT.

This clonotype was seen once. The CDR3 reads CASSLIGPSGGYIDTQYF. The CDR3, as DNA: TGTGCCAGCAGCTTAATAGGGCCTAGCGGGGGGTACATAGATACGCAGTATTTT. The genes are TRBV7-9 and TRBJ2-3, with 11 positions matching TRBD2. The CDR3 loop spans 18 amino acids. Looked up from germline, CDR1 is SEHNR and CDR2 is FQNEAQ (reference sequence). J gave up 5 bases and V 2 bases, and 12 bases lay outside the gene matches.

The rearrangement links TRBV5-6 to TRBJ2-1; 7 bases are shared with TRBD2. The germline gives CDR1 SGHDT, CDR2 YYEEEE. The length of the CDR3 is 15 residues. Trimming at V came to 7 bases and at J to 5 bases, leaving 12 bases not matched to a gene. The DNA for the CDR3 is TGTGCCAGCTTTCTTCTGGGGGGGGTAAACAATGAGCAGTTCTTC. It encodes CASFLLGGVNNEQFF.

Ten or more counts support this clonotype. The rearrangement uses TRBV6-5 and TRBJ1-2, with D maybe TRBD1 (6 bases). Germline CDR1 reads MNHEY; CDR2 reads SVGAGI. This CDR3 has 13 amino acids. Between the trimmed V and J ends, which lost 8 bases and 4 bases, there was a span of 14 bases. The DNA of the CDR3 is TGTGCCAGCTCCTATGGGGGCAGCTATGGCTACACCTTC. This encodes CASSYGGSYGYTF.

The V and J genes are TRBV9 and TRBJ1-2, with no clear D. The V end was cut by 3 bases, the J end by 4 bases, with 10 bases between. The CDR3 runs 13 residues. Germline V lookup: CDR1 SGDLS, CDR2 YYNGEE. CDR3 residues: CASSALGPYGYTF. CDR3 nucleotide sequence: TGTGCCAGCAGCGCACTCGGACCCTATGGCTACACCTTC.

The CDR3, as DNA: TGCGCCAGCAGCTCGGGGGGATCTCGGTCCTACAATGAGCAGTTCTTC. Protein: CASSSGGSRSYNEQFF. This sequence joins TRBV5-1 and TRBJ2-1; 7 bases map to TRBD2. Germline values: CDR1 SGHRS, CDR2 YFSETQ. Trimming removed 3 bases from V and 1 base from J; junction bases left unmatched: 7. This CDR3 is 16 amino acids long.

This sequence joins TRBV4-3 and TRBJ1-1, with 8 bases that match TRBD1. V trimming: 0 bases; J trimming: 3 bases; junction bases outside the gene matches: 0. The CDR3 loop spans 14 amino acids. Germline values: CDR1 LGHNA, CDR2 YSLEER. The CDR3 DNA sequence: TGCGCCAGCAGCCAAGACAGGGGGCACACTGAAGCTTTCTTT. Its protein is CASSQDRGHTEAFF.

This clonotype was counted between two and nine times. V and J are TRBV7-2 and TRBJ2-1, with unresolved D. Germline CDR1 reads SGHTA; CDR2 reads FQGNSA. Deletions cut 3 bases from V and 0 bases from J, with 9 bases between. The CDR3 contains 15 residues. The CDR3 spells CASSFSQSSYNEQFF. The CDR3 DNA sequence: TGTGCCAGCAGCTTTTCTCAAAGCTCCTACAATGAGCAGTTCTTC.